Described below is a single T cell receptor (beta chain) sequence and its context. It lacks a known antigen. No base qualities exist here, and no much larger clone lies one base off it. V sheds 10 bases and J sheds 5 bases, leaving 18 bases between their ends. The CDR3 covers 13 residues, taking in both the cysteine and the phenylalanine. The retained sequence is limited to the CDR3, 39 bases, with the frame set at the first base. CDR1 LNHDA and CDR2 SQIVND were looked up in the germline V gene (reference sequence). Positive magnetic bead selection on an AutoMACS was used to isolate CD4+ and CD8+ cells, with flow cytometry used to check purity. A TCR V beta antibody panel was used in flow cytometry to screen first for clonal expansions, which were then characterized by TCRB deep sequencing of sorted CD8+ fractions. Ficoll-Paque PLUS density gradient separation was used to isolate peripheral blood mononuclear cells. Using Nucleospin Tissue or Tissue XS kits, DNA was extracted from CD4-enriched, CD8-enriched or PBMC samples, with quantification by a Qubit 2.0 fluorometer.

Genomic DNA underwent TCRB CDR3 sequencing using the immunoSEQ assay. Processing in the source paper ran as follows. Only a few patient CD8+ clones larger than 1% matched published virus-specific TCRB sequences when compared against them. Nothing other than productive TCRB rearrangements was included in the analyses. A clone was defined by a unique TCRB CDR3 sequence, and clonality was computed as a productive clonality index based on Shannon entropy. To calculate repertoire overlap between two samples, the template counts of each clone were considered relative to each sample's total templates. A correlation with a Spearman r of about 0.57 was found between V-gene usage by flow cytometry and V-gene usage by TCRB sequencing. Imported from immuneACCESS, the table was reduced by TCRdb to in-frame sequences with V and J called. These copies leave out some clones; in studies compared against another copy, an unresolved V gene accounts for under half, and the cause of the remainder is not known. That table furnishes V, J and clone size, whereas the DNA furnished D and trimming. For this sample there are 20,000 to 25,000 clones; 78% appear just once. Jointly, the top ten make up around 11% of the sample.

The data belong to a study of somatic mutations in cytotoxic T cells in rheumatoid arthritis (dated by TCRdb to the late 2010s). Broadly, across the study: Before any treatment started and right after they were diagnosed, patients gave peripheral blood samples (about 30 ml EDTA). A FACSAria II or Sony SH800 was used to flow-sort some V beta antibody-stained T-cell populations at nearly 100% purity, and TCRB sequencing was also done on sorted V beta1+ cells. To characterize clonality, the study used TCRB deep sequencing while asking whether somatic mutations are carried by expanded CD8+ T-cell clones in newly diagnosed, untreated rheumatoid arthritis. For 55 to 70 rheumatoid arthritis patients and roughly 22 healthy controls, TCRB deep sequencing was carried out. Patient and control groups had essentially identical median ages.

Here is what the overall study found, with its caveats: No adjustment for multiple comparisons was made for the slight TRBV07 underrepresentation in patients. There was no significant difference in CD8+ T-cell clonality between rheumatoid arthritis patients and age-matched healthy controls. Healthy controls showed no age-related increase in CD8+ clonality, whereas patients did (Spearman r ≈ 0.49). It was unknown which antigens the expanded CD8+ clones targeted, and their absence from virus-specific databases did not exclude viral specificity. Several identical CD8+ TCRB sequences were found in both blood and synovial fluid, and in about an eighth of the 65 patients the largest CD8+ clone exceeded 20% of CD8+ cells.

In this chain, TRBV19 is recombined with TRBJ2-7, with the D segment possibly TRBD1 or TRBD2, each aligning over 6 bases. Sequenced input: CD8+ T cells sorted from blood. This TCR derives from an adult with rheumatoid arthritis. This receptor has the CDR3 CATDGGRGNEQYF. The DNA sequence is TGTGCCACTGACGGGGGCAGGGGAAACGAGCAGTACTTC.